This T cell receptor beta chain was profiled in a study of T cells in Graves' hyperthyroidism and ophthalmopathy. RNA transcripts gave rise to amplified TCR beta CDR3 regions. The HTBI primer set served for first-round RT-PCR of the TCR CDR3. MiXCR, applied by TCRdb to the multiplex PCR reads, yields one record per CDR3 protein. The sample carries 550,000 to 700,000 distinct CDR3 sequences, 40% to 55% recorded once. The J segment lost 6 bases and the V segment lost 6 bases, leaving 6 bases of the junction unmatched. The CDR3 loop spans 13 amino acids. The germline gives CDR1 SQVTM, CDR2 ANQGSEA. The material sequenced was peripheral blood or thyroid tissue (not recorded which). This chain links TRBV29-1 with TRBJ2-2; the match to TRBD2 covers 8 bases. This receptor was obtained from an adult woman with Graves' disease, either hyperthyroidism or ophthalmopathy (not recorded which). CDR3 nucleotides: TGCAGCGTGTCGGGGGGGGCCGCCGGGGAGCTGTTTTTT. This encodes CSVSGGAAGELFF.